This TCR beta chain is from a study of T cells after yellow fever vaccination. One entry per CDR3 protein, called by TCRdb with MiXCR from the 5' RACE reads. The repertoire consists of roughly 300,000 distinct CDR3 sequences, with roughly 8.3% occurring once and the leading ten covering approximately 18%. This specimen was PBMCs, taken approximately 40 days after the first yellow fever vaccination. The receptor was isolated from a man aged 18 to 29 who received the YFV17D yellow fever vaccine.

CDR3 in DNA: TGTGCCAGCAGTAGTTGGGGGAATCAAGAGACCCAGTACTTC. It is translated as CASSSWGNQETQYF. This chain joins TRBV28 and TRBJ2-5; D is tentatively TRBD1 or TRBD2 (5 bases each). Germline loops: CDR1 MDHEN, CDR2 SYDVKM. V was cut by 5 bases and J by 2 bases, with 12 bases left in between. The CDR3 loop spans 14 amino acids.